The 5 T cell receptor beta chains reported below all come from one sample, sequenced in a study of blood T cells in healthy people across ages. Together with a sample-barcoded 5' primer, a J-beta primer mix was included in a second PCR lasting about 6 to 11 cycles. MiXCR, run by TCRdb on the 5' RACE reads, gives a single entry per CDR3 protein. This table holds under 850,000 distinct CDR3 sequences, 36% found once. Material for sequencing was blood. The receptor source for this set is a man aged 18 to 29 in good health.

The chain uses TRBV6-1 and TRBJ2-5; 8 nucleotides align to TRBD1. CDR3 length: 15 amino acids. The germline V gene has CDR1 MNHNS and CDR2 SASEGT. The V segment lost 4 bases and the J segment 5 bases; nucleotides outside the gene matches: 9. The CDR3, as DNA: TGTGCCAGCAGTGGGACAGGGTTTGCGAGGGAGACCCAGTACTTC. It specifies CASSGTGFARETQYF.

To note about this clonotype: This may arise from a read error, as a much more abundant clone is one base away. The J gene is TRBJ2-1, the V gene TRBV12-3 or TRBV12-4; D perhaps matches TRBD2 (5 bases). The CDR3 extends over 14 amino acids. CDR3: CASGRGTSDNEQFF. For the CDR3, the DNA is TGTGCCAGCGGCCGGGGTACCTCCGACAATGAGCAGTTCTTC.

The sample holds a few counts of this clonotype. The rearrangement links TRBV20-1 to TRBJ2-5; D is perhaps TRBD2 (5 bases). V dropped 1 base and J dropped 5 bases, with 8 bases sitting between them. This CDR3 contains 12 residues. Germline CDR1 and CDR2: DFQATT and SNEGSKA (reference sequence). The CDR3, as DNA: TGCAGTGCTAGAGGATCGGGGGAGACCCAGTACTTC. Translated: CSARGSGETQYF.

This clonotype was detected only a few times. The genes are TRBV29-1 and TRBJ2-1; D remains ambiguous. Judging by the DNA end, TRBJ2-7 fits better; the J call may be wrong. The CDR3 contains 14 residues. CDR1 and CDR2 from the germline V gene are SQVTM and ANQGSEA. CDR3 sequence: CSVETFVTYNEQYF. The CDR3 DNA reads as TGCAGCGTTGAGACCTTCGTGACCTACAATGAGCAGTACTTC.

The chain links TRBV5-5 to TRBJ2-7; D perhaps matches TRBD1 (5 bases). In germline, CDR1 is SGHKS, CDR2 YYEKEE (reference sequence). This CDR3 is built from 14 residues. Trimming removed 0 bases at V and 6 bases at J, with 13 bases between. CDR3 DNA sequence: TGTGCCAGCAGCTTGGCGACAGCTTTTGGCGAGCAGTACTTC. This codes for CASSLATAFGEQYF.